At least ten counts were recorded for the clone carrying this TCR beta chain. Germline V gene lookup returns CDR1 MRHNA and CDR2 SNTAGT. The CDR3 has 15 amino acids. Trimming cost V 0 bases and J 7 bases; bases outside gene matches: 2. The authors ran a second PCR of roughly 6 to 11 cycles using a sample-barcoded 5' primer and a J-beta primer mix. TCRdb redid the calling of the 5' RACE reads with MiXCR, one entry per CDR3 protein. The sample consists of approximately 810,000 distinct CDR3 sequences, about 30% of them appearing once. The data derive from a study of blood T cells in healthy people across ages.

This receptor was obtained from an elderly woman in good health. Sequenced: blood. The chain uses TRBV6-4 and TRBJ1-6, with 8 nucleotides matching TRBD1. CDR3 sequence (DNA): TGTGCCAGCAGTGACTCAGGACAGGGAAATTCACCCCTCCACTTT. Amino acids: CASSDSGQGNSPLHF.